This record covers a single T cell receptor (beta chain). Its antigen is unidentified. These data come from a study of spatial heterogeneity in lung cancer. Overall study context: Within tumor regions, the number of TCR transcripts tracked closely with a T cell module score obtained from matched bulk RNA-seq. Broader study findings: Expanded intratumoral alpha and beta TCR counts tracked tumor mutation counts.

Regarding time point: sample taken at primary tumor resection. The donors were 70 or so patients with non-small cell lung cancer that was early-stage and untreated. No cell sorting; template was whole RNA from tumor, lung tissue or PBMC. The CDR3 has 13 residues. Germline V gene sequence: CDR1 SNHLY, CDR2 FYNNEI. V dropped 5 bases and J dropped 0 bases, with 7 bases sitting between them. TCRdb called the 5' RACE reads again in MiXCR, with one record for every CDR3 protein. The profile shows 700 to 750 distinct CDR3 sequences, around two fifths of them singletons. The receptor was isolated from a male donor with early-stage non-small cell lung cancer. The material sequenced was lung tumor tissue, taken at surgery. The V call is TRBV2, the J call TRBJ2-5; no clear D gene. For the CDR3, the DNA is TGTGCCAGCAGTCAAAGCAACCAAGAGACCCAGTACTTC. It translates to CASSQSNQETQYF.